The text below deals with one T cell receptor beta chain. This CDR3 is 14 amino acids long. Trimming stripped 8 bases from V and 3 bases from J, with 16 bases between. From germline, CDR1 is MNHEY and CDR2 SVGAGI. These data originate in a study of technical replicates of blood from a handful of donors. Method: immunoSEQ multiplex PCR; TCRdb's copy keeps in-frame clones and lacks some. The sample shows about 88,000 clones, about nine tenths of them seen only once. This TCR derives from a human donor in good health. Sequencing used T cells isolated from PBMCs. This chain uses TRBV6-5 with TRBJ2-5; weak D call: TRBD1 (6 bases). The CDR3 is CASAQVEGEETQYF. The DNA of the CDR3 is TGTGCCAGCGCTCAGGTCGAGGGGGAAGAGACCCAGTACTTC.